This entry lists 21 T cell receptor beta chains sequenced from one sample in a study of blood T cells in healthy people across ages. A second about 6 to 12 cycle PCR used barcoded and J-beta primers. TCRdb reanalysed the 5' RACE reads using MiXCR and keeps one entry per CDR3 protein. The sample includes just under 750,000 distinct CDR3 sequences, over 20% of them seen just once. The source material was blood. Receptor source: a man between 65 and 79 years old in good health.

The gene calls are TRBV29-1 and TRBJ2-1; 7 bases match TRBD1. Per germline, CDR1 SQVTM and CDR2 ANQGSEA. V trimming: 6 bases; J trimming: 0 bases; junction bases outside the gene matches: 5. CDR3 length: 14 residues. The CDR3 loop is CSVIQGSSYNEQFF. DNA of the CDR3: TGCAGCGTGATACAGGGGAGCTCCTACAATGAGCAGTTCTTC.

The chain joins TRBV27 to TRBJ1-6; D not certain. Germline V gene data show CDR1 as MNHEY and CDR2 as SMNVEV (reference sequence). The CDR3 runs to 13 residues. Trimming cost V 3 bases and J 10 bases, with 10 bases left between them. The CDR3 loop is CASSLGSESPLHF. CDR3 in DNA: TGTGCCAGCAGTTTGGGTTCGGAGTCACCCCTCCACTTT.

The chain recombines TRBV12-3 or TRBV12-4 with TRBJ1-3, with no clear D. The CDR3 is 15 amino acids. V was shortened by 4 bases and J by 0 bases, with 10 bases between the two germline ends. The CDR3 is CASSYHPNSGNTIYF. CDR3 bases: TGTGCCAGCAGTTATCATCCCAACTCTGGAAACACCATATATTTT.

This clonotype was found a few times. This chain links TRBV7-2 with TRBJ2-1, with 9 positions matching TRBD1. The V gene's germline CDR1 is SGHTA and CDR2 FQGNSA. V trimming: 5 bases; J trimming: 7 bases; junction bases outside the gene matches: 12. This CDR3 region has 16 residues. The CDR3 loop reads CASSPHSGQGGNEQFF. The CDR3 bases are TGTGCCAGCAGCCCCCATTCGGGACAGGGAGGAAATGAGCAGTTCTTC.

The chain is built from TRBV28 and TRBJ2-5, with D unclear. The end of the DNA fits TRBJ2-7 better, so the J call may be wrong. The CDR3 totals 14 residues. The germline gives CDR1 MDHEN, CDR2 SYDVKM. This CDR3 reads CASFGVAQVYEQYF. The CDR3 nucleotides read TGTGCCTCATTTGGGGTCGCTCAGGTCTACGAGCAGTACTTC.

The table lists this clonotype with a few counts. The J gene is TRBJ1-2, the V gene TRBV3-1; D may be TRBD1 (5 bases). The germline V gene encodes CDR1 LGHDT and CDR2 YNNKEL (reference sequence). This CDR3 comprises 15 residues. Trimming pared 0 bases from V and 4 bases from J, leaving 12 bases between. The CDR3 region is CASSQEQRTSYGYTF. The CDR3, as DNA: TGTGCCAGCAGCCAAGAACAGAGGACATCCTATGGCTACACCTTC.

The chain uses TRBV5-1 and TRBJ2-5; D unresolved. Looked up from germline, CDR1 is SGHRS and CDR2 is YFSETQ. The length of the CDR3 is 14 residues. V lost 0 bases to trimming and J lost 2 bases, with 8 bases between them. The chain's CDR3 is CASSLGQKQETQYF. As DNA, the CDR3 is TGCGCCAGCAGCTTGGGGCAGAAGCAAGAGACCCAGTACTTC.

This clonotype was observed a handful of times. The chain is built from TRBV18 and TRBJ2-7, with D possibly matching TRBD1 (6 bases). The V and J ends lost 4 bases and 6 bases respectively, with 10 bases between them. This CDR3 has 12 amino acids. Germline V gives CDR1 KGHSH, CDR2 LQKENI. The CDR3 region has the DNA TGTGCCAGCTCACAAACAGGGCGCGAGCAGTACGTC. Translating gives CASSQTGREQYV.

This clonotype has a handful of counts. This sequence joins TRBV20-1 and TRBJ1-2, with a weak D call TRBD1 (5 bases). Looked up from germline, CDR1 is DFQATT and CDR2 is SNEGSKA (reference sequence). The CDR3 has 12 residues. Trimming cost V 3 bases and J 4 bases, with 9 bases left between them. In DNA form, the CDR3 reads TGCAGTGCTAGCTACCAGGGCTATGGCTACACCTTC. As protein: CSASYQGYGYTF.

The V gene is TRBV3-1, the J gene TRBJ1-4, with D uncertain. This CDR3 has 17 amino acids. With 1 base removed from V and 0 bases from J, the gap between germline ends came to 12 bases. Per the germline V gene, CDR1 is LGHDT and CDR2 is YNNKEL (reference sequence). CDR3 sequence (DNA): TGTGCCAGCAGCCAAGTGATCGGACTGTCAACTAATGAAAAACTGTTTTTT. It codes for CASSQVIGLSTNEKLFF.

This clonotype was found a few times. This chain links TRBV20-1 with TRBJ1-5; 7 nucleotides agree with TRBD1. The CDR3 sequence is 14 residues long. CDR1 DFQATT and CDR2 SNEGSKA come from the germline V gene (reference sequence). V trimming: 4 bases; J trimming: 6 bases; junction bases outside the gene matches: 9. The CDR3 sequence is CSAKMGTVSQPQHF. In nucleotides, the CDR3 is TGCAGTGCTAAGATGGGGACAGTTAGTCAGCCCCAGCATTTT.

On this clonotype: Germline and junction disagree at one end, which may indicate a read error. This chain joins TRBV11-3 and TRBJ2-1; TRBD2 aligns across 10 bases. The CDR3 sequence is 15 residues long. Germline V gene data show CDR1 as SGHNT and CDR2 as YENEEA. For the CDR3, the DNA is TGTGCCAGCAGTTTAGTTGGGACTAGCGTAAATGAGCAGTTCTTC. Translating it yields CASSLVGTSVNEQFF.

This chain uses TRBV10-3 with TRBJ1-6; a weak D match, TRBD1 (6 bases). CDR3 size: 13 residues. V was clipped by 5 bases and J by 7 bases, with 9 bases between them. CDR1 ENHRY and CDR2 SYGVKD come from the germline V gene. CDR3 protein: CAISSQGNSPLHF. Written as DNA, the CDR3 is TGTGCCATCAGTTCCCAGGGGAATTCACCCCTCCACTTT.

This clonotype was observed at least ten times. V and J are TRBV11-2 and TRBJ2-2; D gene uncertain. V shed 0 bases and J shed 4 bases, with 6 bases lying between them. CDR1 is SGHAT, CDR2 FQNNGV, per germline. The CDR3 sequence is 14 residues long. For the CDR3, the DNA is TGTGCCAGCAGCTTAGAGTGGAGCACCGGGGAGCTGTTTTTT. The encoded protein is CASSLEWSTGELFF. Complete variable domain (other parts from reference TRBV11-2 and TRBJ2-2): EAGVAQSPRYKIIEKRQSVAFWCNPISGHATLYWYQQILGQGPKLLIQFQNNGVVDDSQLPKDRFSAERLKGVDSTLKIQPAKLEDSAVYLCASSLEWSTGELFFGEGSRLTVL.

The chain recombines TRBV21-1 with TRBJ1-1. TRBV21-1 is a pseudogene locus. The CDR3 contains 14 residues. CDR3 DNA: TGTGCCAGCAGCAAAGATAGAAAAAAAACTGAAGCTTTCTTT. It translates to CASSKDRKKTEAFF.

The rearrangement uses TRBV5-1 and TRBJ2-2; D gene ambiguous. The CDR3 sequence is 15 residues long. Germline V CDR1 and CDR2: SGHRS, YFSETQ. The V end lost 5 bases, the J end lost 0 bases, and 11 bases lay between the germline ends. CDR3 in amino acids: CASSRPGTNTGELFF. Written as DNA, the CDR3 is TGCGCCAGCAGTCGACCCGGAACGAACACCGGGGAGCTGTTTTTT.

This clonotype was counted only a few times. The rearrangement links TRBV9 to TRBJ2-1, with 8 bases matching TRBD2. The CDR3 consists of 15 residues. Germline values: CDR1 SGDLS, CDR2 YYNGEE. Germline trimming cut 2 bases from V and 5 bases from J; bases unmatched to any gene: 6. The CDR3 reads CASSVGLVGDNEQFF. The CDR3 bases are TGTGCCAGCAGCGTGGGACTAGTCGGGGACAATGAGCAGTTCTTC.

CDR3 region: CSARDPWGGVYEQYF. CDR3 DNA sequence: TGCAGTGCTAGAGATCCGTGGGGAGGGGTCTACGAGCAGTACTTC. The chain uses TRBV20-1 and TRBJ2-7, with 7 bases matching TRBD2. V lost 0 bases to trimming and J lost 3 bases; unmatched junction nucleotides: 8. The germline gives CDR1 DFQATT, CDR2 SNEGSKA (reference sequence). The CDR3 length is 15 residues.

V gene TRBV20-1 combines with J gene TRBJ1-1; D possibly corresponds to TRBD1 (6 bases). Germline V gene lookup returns CDR1 DFQATT and CDR2 SNEGSKA (reference sequence). V lost 5 bases, J lost 4 bases, and 17 bases lay in between. The length of the CDR3 is 14 residues. The CDR3 region has the DNA TGCAGTGCTCCGGGAAGGACAGAGTTCACTGAAGCTTTCTTT. Translating it yields CSAPGRTEFTEAFF.

The J gene is TRBJ2-3, the V gene TRBV6-1, with D tentatively TRBD2 (5 bases). Trimming took 6 bases from V and 4 from J, leaving 20 bases between them. The CDR3 length is 16 residues. The germline CDR1 and CDR2 sequences are MNHNS and SASEGT. The CDR3 reads CASSRLSGLLADTQYF. CDR3 nucleotides: TGTGCCAGCAGCCGACTATCGGGTCTTTTAGCAGATACGCAGTATTTT.

J is TRBJ2-5 and V is TRBV7-8; no firm D call. This CDR3 spans 14 amino acids. Germline V gives CDR1 SGHVS, CDR2 FQNEAQ. V shed 8 bases and J shed 5 bases, with 18 bases lying between them. CDR3 amino acids: CASGSGPPSETQYF. The CDR3 bases are TGTGCCAGCGGGTCCGGGCCCCCGTCCGAGACCCAGTACTTC. The full variable domain, in which reference TRBV7-8 and TRBJ2-5 provide the parts outside the CDR3, is GAGVSQSPRYKVAKRGQDVALRCDPISGHVSLFWYQQALGQGPEFLTYFQNEAQLDKSGLPSDRFFAERPEGSVSTLKIQRTQQEDSAVYLCASGSGPPSETQYFGPGTRLLVL.